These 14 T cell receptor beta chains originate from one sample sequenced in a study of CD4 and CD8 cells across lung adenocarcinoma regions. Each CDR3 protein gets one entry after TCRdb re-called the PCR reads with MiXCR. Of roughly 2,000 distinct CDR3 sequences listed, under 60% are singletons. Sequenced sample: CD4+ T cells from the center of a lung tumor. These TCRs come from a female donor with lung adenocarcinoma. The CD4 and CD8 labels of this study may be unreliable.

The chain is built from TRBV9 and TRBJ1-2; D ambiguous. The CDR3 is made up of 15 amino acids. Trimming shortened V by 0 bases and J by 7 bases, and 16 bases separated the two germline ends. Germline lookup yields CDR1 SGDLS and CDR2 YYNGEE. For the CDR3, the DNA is TGTGCCAGCAGCGTAGCGACCGCCGATCCCCTTGGCTACACCTTC. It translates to CASSVATADPLGYTF.

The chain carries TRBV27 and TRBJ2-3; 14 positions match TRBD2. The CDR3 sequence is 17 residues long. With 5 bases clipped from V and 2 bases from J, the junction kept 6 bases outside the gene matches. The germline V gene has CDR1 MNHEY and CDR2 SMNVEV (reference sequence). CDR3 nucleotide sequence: TGTGCCAGCAGTCCCAGACTAGCGGGAGGGATCACAGATACGCAGTATTTT. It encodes CASSPRLAGGITDTQYF.

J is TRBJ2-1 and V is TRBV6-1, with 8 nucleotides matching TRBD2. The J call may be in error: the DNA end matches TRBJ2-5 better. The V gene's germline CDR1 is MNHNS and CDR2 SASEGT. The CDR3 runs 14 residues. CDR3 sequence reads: CASIEIAGWETQYF. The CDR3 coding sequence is TGTGCCAGCATCGAGATAGCGGGGTGGGAGACCCAGTACTTC.

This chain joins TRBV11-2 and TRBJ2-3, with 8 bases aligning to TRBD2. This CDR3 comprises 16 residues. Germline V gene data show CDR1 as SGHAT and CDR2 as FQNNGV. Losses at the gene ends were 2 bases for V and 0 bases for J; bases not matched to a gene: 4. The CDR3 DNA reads TGTGCCAGCAGCTTAAGTAGCGGGATAAGCACAGATACGCAGTATTTT. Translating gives CASSLSSGISTDTQYF.

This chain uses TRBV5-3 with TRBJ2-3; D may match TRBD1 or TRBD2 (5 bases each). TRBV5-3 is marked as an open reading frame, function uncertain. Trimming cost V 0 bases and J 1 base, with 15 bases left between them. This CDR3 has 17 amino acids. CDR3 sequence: CARSLGRAGRGTDTQYF. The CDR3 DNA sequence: TGTGCCAGAAGCTTGGGTCGGGCAGGGAGAGGCACAGATACGCAGTATTTT.

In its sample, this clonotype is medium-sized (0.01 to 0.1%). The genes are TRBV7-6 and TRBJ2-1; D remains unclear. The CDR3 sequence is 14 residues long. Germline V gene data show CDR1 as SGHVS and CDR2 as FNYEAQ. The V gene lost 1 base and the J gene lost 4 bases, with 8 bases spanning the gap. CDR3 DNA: TGTGCCAGCAGCTTAGGGTGGCAGTACAATGAGCAGTTCTTC. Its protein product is CASSLGWQYNEQFF.

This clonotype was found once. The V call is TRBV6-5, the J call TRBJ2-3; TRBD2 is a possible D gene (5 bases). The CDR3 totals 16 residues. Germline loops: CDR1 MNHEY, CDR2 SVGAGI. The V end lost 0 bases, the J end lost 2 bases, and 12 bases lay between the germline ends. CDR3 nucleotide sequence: TGTGCCAGCAGTTACTCTACTCGGGAACCCACAGATACGCAGTATTTT. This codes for CASSYSTREPTDTQYF.

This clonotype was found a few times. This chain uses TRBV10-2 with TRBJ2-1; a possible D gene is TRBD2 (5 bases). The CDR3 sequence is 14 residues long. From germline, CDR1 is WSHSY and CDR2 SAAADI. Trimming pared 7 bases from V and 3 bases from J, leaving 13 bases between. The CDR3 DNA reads TGCGCCAGCATGTCGAGCGGACTCTACAATGAGCAGTTCTTC. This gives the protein CASMSSGLYNEQFF.

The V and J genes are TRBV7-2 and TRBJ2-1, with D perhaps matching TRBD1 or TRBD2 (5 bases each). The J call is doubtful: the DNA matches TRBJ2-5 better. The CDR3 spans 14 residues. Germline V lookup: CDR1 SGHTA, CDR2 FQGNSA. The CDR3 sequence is CASSLVFGGETQYF. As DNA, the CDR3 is TGTGCCAGCAGCTTAGTTTTTGGGGGAGAGACCCAGTACTTC.

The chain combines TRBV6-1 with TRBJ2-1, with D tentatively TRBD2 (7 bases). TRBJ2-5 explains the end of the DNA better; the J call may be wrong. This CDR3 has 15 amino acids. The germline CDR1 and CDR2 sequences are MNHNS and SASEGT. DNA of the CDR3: TGTGCCAGCGGGGAGGGGGTGCGAGACAAAAACACCCAGTACTTC. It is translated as CASGEGVRDKNTQYF.

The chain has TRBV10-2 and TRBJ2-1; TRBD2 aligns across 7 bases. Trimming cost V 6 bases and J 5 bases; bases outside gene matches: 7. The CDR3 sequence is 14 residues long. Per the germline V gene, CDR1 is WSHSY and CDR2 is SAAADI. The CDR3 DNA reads TGCGCCAGCAGACCACGGGGGGATGACAATGAGCAGTTCTTC. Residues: CASRPRGDDNEQFF.

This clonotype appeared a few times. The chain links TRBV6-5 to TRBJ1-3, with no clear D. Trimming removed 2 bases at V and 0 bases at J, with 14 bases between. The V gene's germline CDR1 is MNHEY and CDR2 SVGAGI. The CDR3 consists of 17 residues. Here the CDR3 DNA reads TGTGCCAGCAGTTACCAAACCCCCCGGGTCTCTGGAAACACCATATATTTT. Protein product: CASSYQTPRVSGNTIYF.

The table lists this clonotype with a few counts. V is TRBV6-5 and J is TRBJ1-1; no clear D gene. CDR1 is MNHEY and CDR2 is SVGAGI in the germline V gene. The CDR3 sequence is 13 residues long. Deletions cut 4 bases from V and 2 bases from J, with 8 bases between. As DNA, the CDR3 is TGTGCCAGCAGTTTCGCGGCAAACACTGAAGCTTTCTTT. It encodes CASSFAANTEAFF.

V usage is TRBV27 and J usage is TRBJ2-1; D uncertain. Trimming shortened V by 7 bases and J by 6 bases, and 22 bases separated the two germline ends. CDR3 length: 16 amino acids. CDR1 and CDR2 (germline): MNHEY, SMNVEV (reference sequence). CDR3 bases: TGTGCCAGCACCCCCAGCGTCGGATCCTTGGTCAATGAGCAGTTCTTC. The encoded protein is CASTPSVGSLVNEQFF.